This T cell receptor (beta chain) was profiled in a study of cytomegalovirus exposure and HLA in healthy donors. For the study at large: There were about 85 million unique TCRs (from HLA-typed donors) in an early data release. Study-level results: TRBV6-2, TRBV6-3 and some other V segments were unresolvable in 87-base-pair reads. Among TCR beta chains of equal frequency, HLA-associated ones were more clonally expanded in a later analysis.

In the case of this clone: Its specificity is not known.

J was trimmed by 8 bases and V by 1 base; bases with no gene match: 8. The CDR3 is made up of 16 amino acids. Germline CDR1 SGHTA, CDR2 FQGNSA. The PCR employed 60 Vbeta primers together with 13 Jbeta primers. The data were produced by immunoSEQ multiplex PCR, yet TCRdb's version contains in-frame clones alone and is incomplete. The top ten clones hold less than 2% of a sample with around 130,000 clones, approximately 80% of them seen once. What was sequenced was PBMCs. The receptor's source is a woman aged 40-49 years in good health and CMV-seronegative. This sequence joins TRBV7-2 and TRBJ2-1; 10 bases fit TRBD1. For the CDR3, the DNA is TGTGCCAGCAGCTTAGATCAGGGACAGGGGTGGCATGAGCAGTTCTTC. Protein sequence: CASSLDQGQGWHEQFF.